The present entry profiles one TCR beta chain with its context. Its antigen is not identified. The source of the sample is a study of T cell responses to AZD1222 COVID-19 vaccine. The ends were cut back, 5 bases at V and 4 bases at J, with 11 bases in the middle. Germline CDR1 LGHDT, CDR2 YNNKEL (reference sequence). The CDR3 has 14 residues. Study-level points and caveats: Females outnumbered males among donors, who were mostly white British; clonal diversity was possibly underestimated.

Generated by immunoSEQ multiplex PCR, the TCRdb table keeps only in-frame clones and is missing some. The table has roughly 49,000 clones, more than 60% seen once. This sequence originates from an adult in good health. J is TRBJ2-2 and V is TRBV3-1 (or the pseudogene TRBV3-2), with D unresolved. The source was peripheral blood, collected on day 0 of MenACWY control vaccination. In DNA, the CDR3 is TGTGCCAGCAGCGGCGGCTCTCTCACCGGGGAGCTGTTTTTT. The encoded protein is CASSGGSLTGELFF.